The present TCR beta chain was sequenced within a study of memory B cells and T cells in multiple sclerosis. General observations from the study: Compartments had unequal clone-set sizes, affecting shared clonotype counts.

On this clone: What it binds is unknown.

Measured with immunoSEQ multiplex PCR; TCRdb has only the in-frame clones, and not every one. The table records under 50,000 clones, about four fifths of them present only once. After stimulus-free culture, autoproliferating CFSE-dim and non-proliferating CFSE-high T cells were sequenced separately. Pooled replicate wells came from some 5x10^7 CFSE-labeled PBMCs cultured about seven days without stimulus. CFSE at roughly 0.5 uM labeled the PBMCs, which were then cultured unstimulated. The sequenced material came from PBMCs from blood kept in culture. The TCR comes from a human donor with multiple sclerosis.

The CDR3 reads CASSLGRNSYNEQFF. For the CDR3, the DNA is TGTGCCAGCAGCTTGGGCAGAAACTCCTACAATGAGCAGTTCTTC. V gene TRBV11-2 combines with J gene TRBJ2-1; D uncertain. V lost 3 bases and J lost 0, with 9 bases in between. Germline V gives CDR1 SGHAT, CDR2 FQNNGV. This CDR3 comprises 15 residues.